The table lists the clone carrying this TCR beta chain with many counts. The antigen is unknown. The protocol attached unique molecular identifiers to individual cDNA molecules. MiXCR was run by TCRdb on the 5' RACE reads, yielding one entry per CDR3 protein. This table holds tens of thousands of distinct CDR3 sequences, roughly a sixth found once. CDR3 size: 12 residues. V shed 4 bases and J shed 0 bases, with 3 bases lying between them. This entry belongs to a study of early T cells in non-severe SARS-CoV-2 infection. Study context: Bulk RNA taken from unsorted whole blood was sequenced, leaving chains unpaired. Notes on the study in general: There was a bias toward anti-spike CD8 responses in VDJdb matching, which missed private and CD4 specificities.

The sequenced sample consisted of whole blood. V and J are TRBV12-3 or TRBV12-4 and TRBJ2-5; D ambiguous. This receptor was taken from an adult who was a healthcare worker with PCR-confirmed SARS-CoV-2 infection or an uninfected control (not recorded which). CDR3 DNA sequence: TGTGCCAGCAGTTACAACCAAGAGACCCAGTACTTC. It codes for CASSYNQETQYF.